This is a list of T cell receptor beta chains from one sample in a study of blood T cell repertoires in COVID-19. TCRdb keeps only in-frame clones here, not all; method: immunoSEQ multiplex PCR. The table shows 150,000 to 200,000 clones, with 70% to 85% occurring only once. Sequenced sample: peripheral blood. Every receptor here comes from an elderly woman with acute or convalescent COVID-19. Each CDR3 is given with its conserved first and last residue.

j_call,v_call,cdr3_aa
TRBJ1-2,TRBV7-9,CASSLSGTGFGYTF
TRBJ2-7,TRBV9,CASSDLYEQYF
TRBJ1-5,TRBV6-2/TRBV6-3,CASSYMEYSNQPQHF
TRBJ2-3,TRBV18,CASSPVNAGTATDTQYF
TRBJ1-1,TRBV6-2/TRBV6-3,CASSYMGLLNTEAFF
TRBJ2-7,TRBV5-5,CASSLSVGLQYEQYF
TRBJ1-2,TRBV19,CASSISRMTGLDGYTF
TRBJ2-1,TRBV2,CASSRLAGGLNEQFF
TRBJ2-3,TRBV11-3,CASSLGPGLVSDTQYF
TRBJ1-2,TRBV7-2,CASSLETLAGYTF
TRBJ1-5,TRBV9,CASSVGQGDNQPQHF
TRBJ2-7,TRBV18,CASSPRLGTSGSRFFSEQYF
TRBJ1-1,TRBV18,CASSTGQGAHNTEAFF
TRBJ1-2,TRBV30,CAWSRGAGDYGYTF
TRBJ2-1,TRBV19,CACYRTSGSSYNEQFF
TRBJ2-7,TRBV6-5,CASRQGLSSYEQYF
TRBJ2-7,TRBV12-3/TRBV12-4,CASAWTLGGEQYF
TRBJ2-1,TRBV5-4,CASSLGGGGSYNEQFF
TRBJ2-3,TRBV7-2,CASSPQAAGEWNTQYF
TRBJ1-4,TRBV7-8,CASRPAGATNEKLFF